The 2 T cell receptor beta chains below all came from one sample that was sequenced in a study of blood T cell repertoires in COVID-19. Assay used: immunoSEQ multiplex PCR; TCRdb lists only in-frame clones, some missing. Of approximately 150,000 clones detected, over 85% appear once; the ten largest clones hold around 1.6%. The sequenced sample consisted of peripheral blood. Source of these receptors: a human donor in a cohort sampled during active COVID-19.

This sequence joins TRBV7-2 and TRBJ1-5, with D possibly matching TRBD1 (5 bases). Germline CDR1 and CDR2: SGHTA and FQGNSA. V was clipped by 5 bases and J by 3 bases, with 17 bases between them. The CDR3 is 16 amino acids. Written as DNA, the CDR3 is TGTGCCAGCAGCGGGGGGGGGATGAGGGCCAATCAGCCCCAGCATTTT. It encodes CASSGGGMRANQPQHF.

The chain recombines TRBV6-6 with TRBJ1-3; D is uncertain. This CDR3 is 14 amino acids long. The germline V gene has CDR1 MNHNY and CDR2 SVGAGI (reference sequence). V lost 6 bases and J lost 0, with 9 bases in between. CDR3 coding DNA: TGTGCCAGCAGGGTACACCTCTCTGGAAACACCATATATTTT. The encoded protein is CASRVHLSGNTIYF.